This is a list of T cell receptor beta chains from one sample in a study of Ad26.COV2.S vaccination and SARS-CoV-2 variants. Assay used: immunoSEQ multiplex PCR; TCRdb lists only in-frame clones, some missing. The sample has hundreds of thousands of clones, roughly 90% seen once. The specimen was peripheral blood, collected in a trial of Ad26.COV2.S vaccine versus placebo. The source of these receptors is a person between 18 and 65 years old who received the Ad26.COV2.S COVID-19 vaccine or a placebo. Each CDR3 is given with its conserved first and last residue. A D gene is named only where the DNA matches it firmly. Rows give clone size only sometimes, using once, few, many, or a class for an expanded clone.

D,J,size,V,CDR3,DNA
-,TRBJ1-6,-,TRBV15,CATSGLGGSPLHF,TGTGCCACCAGCGGGTTAGGGGGTTCACCCCTCCACTTT
TRBD1,TRBJ1-1,-,TRBV6-2/TRBV6-3,CASSYWTGARTEAFF,TGTGCCAGCAGTTACTGGACAGGGGCGCGGACTGAAGCTTTCTTT
TRBD2,TRBJ2-1,-,TRBV6-5,CASSIAGGLSNEQFF,TGTGCCAGCAGCATAGCGGGGGGGCTTAGCAATGAGCAGTTCTTC
-,TRBJ2-3,-,TRBV21-1,CASSKQNRVGDTQYF,TGTGCCAGCAGCAAACAGAACAGGGTCGGGGATACGCAGTATTTT
TRBD1,TRBJ1-1,-,TRBV9,CASSPRDSSLNTEAFF,TGTGCCAGCAGCCCGCGGGACAGCTCCCTGAACACTGAAGCTTTCTTT
-,TRBJ1-5,-,TRBV5-8,CASSLEVGAGQPQHF,TGTGCCAGCAGCTTGGAAGTGGGGGCAGGACAGCCCCAGCATTTT
-,TRBJ2-5,-,TRBV6-6,CASSYSGGQETQYF,TGTGCCAGCAGTTACTCTGGGGGGCAGGAGACCCAGTACTTC
TRBD2,TRBJ2-1,-,TRBV5-1,CASSLGGTSRDEQFF,TGCGCCAGCAGCTTGGGCGGGACTAGCAGAGATGAGCAGTTCTTC
-,TRBJ1-2,-,TRBV4-3,CASSQEPGGGYGYTF,TGCGCCAGCAGCCAAGAACCAGGAGGGGGCTATGGCTACACCTTC
-,TRBJ2-6,-,TRBV7-9,CASSAVGASGANVLTF,TGTGCCAGCAGCGCGGTAGGGGCCTCTGGGGCCAACGTCCTGACTTTC
-,TRBJ2-3,-,TRBV10-3,CAISGSGGITDTQYF,TGTGCCATCAGTGGGAGTGGCGGTATCACAGATACGCAGTATTTT
-,TRBJ1-1,-,TRBV12-3/TRBV12-4,CASSLYVTEAFF,TGTGCCAGCAGTTTGTATGTGACTGAAGCTTTCTTT
-,TRBJ2-7,-,TRBV14,CASSQGGEFYEQYF,TGTGCCAGCAGCCAAGGGGGGGAATTCTACGAGCAGTACTTC
-,TRBJ1-2,-,TRBV5-4,CASSFQSNYGYTF,TGTGCCAGCAGCTTTCAGAGTAACTATGGCTACACCTTC
-,TRBJ2-7,-,TRBV10-2,CASSGGTGRSYEQYF,TGCGCCAGCAGTGGAGGGACCGGCCGTTCCTACGAGCAGTACTTC
-,TRBJ1-2,-,TRBV2,CASSFRGVGVDYTF,TGTGCCAGCAGCTTCCGAGGGGTAGGCGTAGACTACACCTTC
TRBD2,TRBJ2-7,-,TRBV15,CATSRILDRGGRARHEQYF,TGTGCCACCAGCAGGATACTTGATCGGGGCGGGAGGGCGAGGCACGAGCAGTACTTC
-,TRBJ2-1,-,TRBV5-8,CASSSQGPEQFF,TGTGCCAGCAGCTCACAGGGTCCCGAGCAGTTCTTC
TRBD1,TRBJ1-5,-,TRBV7-8,CASSSSGGPGQGINQPQHF,TGTGCCAGCAGCTCATCAGGGGGACCGGGACAGGGGATCAATCAGCCCCAGCATTTT
-,TRBJ2-7,-,TRBV24-1,CATSDVNSYEQYF,TGTGCCACCAGTGATGTTAACAGCTACGAGCAGTACTTC
-,TRBJ1-5,-,TRBV6-5,CASTWVGYNQPQHF,TGTGCCAGCACCTGGGTGGGGTATAATCAGCCCCAGCATTTT
TRBD1,TRBJ2-7,-,TRBV12-3/TRBV12-4,CASSQDRYEQYF,TGTGCCAGCAGCCAGGACAGGTACGAGCAGTACTTC
TRBD2,TRBJ2-1,-,TRBV30,CAWSVVGSGSVNEQFF,TGTGCCTGGAGTGTCGTGGGTAGCGGGAGTGTTAATGAGCAGTTCTTC
-,TRBJ1-1,-,TRBV7-9,CASSFGRTEAFF,TGTGCCAGCAGCTTCGGGAGGACTGAAGCTTTCTTT
TRBD2,TRBJ2-1,-,TRBV6-1,CASSATSIVSYNEQFF,TGTGCCAGCAGTGCGACTAGCATAGTCTCCTACAATGAGCAGTTCTTC
TRBD2,TRBJ2-1,-,TRBV24-1,CATRGGAGYNEQFF,TGTGCCACCCGGGGGGGGGCCGGCTACAATGAGCAGTTCTTC
-,TRBJ2-3,-,TRBV19,CASSIVPSTDTQYF,TGTGCCAGTAGTATAGTTCCTAGCACAGATACGCAGTATTTT
-,TRBJ2-4,once,TRBV2,CASSDLQEIAKNIQYF,TGTGCCAGCAGTGACCTTCAGGAGATAGCCAAAAACATTCAGTACTTC
-,TRBJ1-3,many,TRBV12-3/TRBV12-4,CASSYTGGNTIYF,TGTGCCAGCAGCTACACAGGGGGAAACACCATATATTTT
-,TRBJ1-1,-,TRBV11-2,CASSASLNTEAFF,TGTGCCAGCAGCGCATCCCTTAACACTGAAGCTTTCTTT
TRBD2,TRBJ2-3,few,TRBV10-3,CAISTPHVAGGYTDTQYF,TGTGCCATCAGCACACCCCACGTAGCGGGGGGGTACACAGATACGCAGTATTTT
-,TRBJ2-2,-,TRBV3-1/TRBV3-2,CASSPPGGPPTGELFF,TGTGCCAGCAGCCCTCCCGGGGGGCCCCCCACCGGGGAGCTGTTTTTT
-,TRBJ1-1,-,TRBV7-9,CASSSRQDLNTEAFF,TGTGCCAGCAGCTCGCGACAGGATTTGAACACTGAAGCTTTCTTT
-,TRBJ1-1,-,TRBV27,CASSLMGREAFF,TGTGCCAGCAGTTTAATGGGTCGCGAAGCTTTCTTT
TRBD2,TRBJ2-5,-,TRBV3-1/TRBV3-2,CASSQDWASGAETQYF,TGTGCCAGCAGCCAAGATTGGGCTAGCGGGGCGGAGACCCAGTACTTC
-,TRBJ2-7,-,TRBV7-9,CASSDRGLGSDGSEQYF,TGTGCCAGCAGTGATCGTGGCCTAGGCTCCGATGGGAGCGAGCAGTACTTC
TRBD2,TRBJ2-5,-,TRBV9,CASSVFGGEQETQYF,TGTGCCAGCAGCGTATTTGGGGGGGAACAAGAGACCCAGTACTTC
-,TRBJ2-2,-,TRBV21-1,CARVLGRNTGELFF,TGTGCCAGGGTCCTCGGGAGGAACACCGGGGAGCTGTTTTTT
-,TRBJ2-7,-,TRBV18,CASSPYGLDYEQYF,TGTGCCAGCTCACCTTATGGACTGGATTACGAGCAGTACTTC
-,TRBJ2-7,many,TRBV5-1,CASSGQTEGYEQYF,TGCGCCAGCAGCGGGCAGACCGAAGGCTACGAGCAGTACTTC
-,TRBJ2-1,-,TRBV27,CASSFSRGYNEQFF,TGTGCCAGCAGTTTCAGCCGGGGGTACAATGAGCAGTTCTTC
TRBD2,TRBJ2-5,-,TRBV11-2,CASSLVGTSETQYF,TGTGCCAGCAGCTTAGTTGGGACTAGCGAGACCCAGTACTTC
-,TRBJ2-6,once,TRBV4-3,CASSQVLGGNVLTF,TGCGCCAGCAGCCAAGTGTTGGGGGGCAACGTCCTGACTTTC
TRBD1,TRBJ1-4,once,TRBV15,CATSRGATGHNEKLFF,TGTGCCACCAGCAGAGGAGCGACAGGGCATAATGAAAAACTGTTTTTT
-,TRBJ2-1,few,TRBV3-1/TRBV3-2,CASSQDGSSYNEQFF,TGTGCCAGCAGCCAAGATGGGAGCTCCTACAATGAGCAGTTCTTC
TRBD1,TRBJ1-6,-,TRBV5-6,CASSPRDRSSPLHF,TGTGCCAGCAGCCCAAGGGACAGGAGTTCACCCCTCCACTTT
TRBD1,TRBJ2-5,-,TRBV4-1,CASSQVQGEKTQYF,TGCGCCAGCAGCCAAGTCCAGGGGGAAAAGACCCAGTACTTC
TRBD2,TRBJ2-1,-,TRBV11-2,CASRSGSKNEQFF,TGTGCCAGCAGGAGCGGGAGTAAGAATGAGCAGTTCTTC
TRBD1,TRBJ1-2,once,TRBV2,CASRGDRNYGYTF,TGTGCCAGCAGGGGGGACAGAAACTATGGCTACACCTTC
TRBD1,TRBJ2-4,-,TRBV18,CASSGTGLKNIQYF,TGTGCCAGCTCCGGGACAGGACTAAAAAACATTCAGTACTTC
-,TRBJ1-2,-,TRBV7-6,CASSPTADRTSSGYGYTF,TGTGCCAGCAGCCCGACGGCTGACAGAACCTCCTCCGGCTATGGCTACACCTTC
TRBD1,TRBJ2-1,-,TRBV11-2,CASSLQDRGNNEQFF,TGTGCCAGCAGCTTACAGGACAGGGGGAACAATGAGCAGTTCTTC
-,TRBJ2-7,-,TRBV18,CASSPRETYEQYF,TGTGCCAGCTCACCACGTGAGACCTACGAGCAGTACTTC